The clone carrying this T cell receptor beta chain was counted at least ten times. As yet, its antigen is unknown. Per germline, CDR1 MNHEY and CDR2 SVGAGI. Trimming removed 0 bases at V and 2 bases at J, with 8 bases between. This CDR3 has 14 residues. This sample was taken from a study of regulatory T cells in long-lasting Graves disease. For the study at large: The antithyroid drugs taken by newly diagnosed Graves' patients had been used for under 3 months.

Researchers made TCR beta libraries by using iRepertoire HTBI primers and running Arm-PCR on CDR3 regions. TCRdb called the multiplex PCR reads again in MiXCR, with one record for every CDR3 protein. The sample includes about 430,000 distinct CDR3 sequences, 15% of them seen just once. Findings of the study overall: Relative to newly diagnosed Graves' patients, persistent ones had lower TCR diversity.

Time point defined: newly diagnosed GD, antithyroid drugs for less than 3 months. Extracted RNA from PBMCs served as the source of the TCR library. Graves' disease was diagnosed by American Thyroid Association guidelines. This sample was shared with a second study, whose subject was T cells in Graves' hyperthyroidism and ophthalmopathy.

Sequencing used peripheral blood mononuclear cells (PBMCs), obtained at new diagnosis, from a patient treated with antithyroid drugs. V and J are TRBV6-5 and TRBJ2-7; the D is unclear. This clonotype originated in a woman in her thirties or forties with Graves disease. DNA of the CDR3: TGTGCCAGCAGTTACTCTCCGGCTACCTACGAGCAGTACTTC. Translated, it gives CASSYSPATYEQYF.